This T cell receptor beta chain came from a study of T cells in localized non-small cell lung cancer. Generated by immunoSEQ multiplex PCR, the TCRdb table keeps only in-frame clones and is missing some. The sample includes 50,000 or so clones, around 80% of them seen just once. Broader study findings: In adjacent lung appeared a median around 62 of the top 100 tumor clones.

The CDR3 length is 14 residues. Germline CDR1 LGHNA, CDR2 YSLEER. The ends were cut back, 4 bases at V and 1 base at J, with 7 bases in the middle. Concerning this clone: Its antigen remains unknown.

The TCR sequence derives from a woman aged 40-69 years with stage II lung adenocarcinoma. The chain couples TRBV4-3 to TRBJ2-2; D is unclear. This material consisted of PBMCs, taken before any cancer treatment. The CDR3 is CASSRVLNTGELFF. CDR3 nucleotide sequence: TGCGCCAGCAGCCGAGTGTTGAACACCGGGGAGCTGTTTTTT.